The 25 T cell receptor beta chains listed next were all sequenced from one sample in a study of blood T cell repertoires in COVID-19. Produced via immunoSEQ multiplex PCR; TCRdb's table is partial and in-frame only. The sample lists tens of thousands of clones, 90% occurring once. The sequenced sample consisted of peripheral blood. The receptor set was obtained from a woman older than 75 with active or convalescent COVID-19.

This chain links TRBV19 with TRBJ2-1; 8 positions agree with TRBD1. Trimming cost V 5 bases and J 3 bases; bases outside gene matches: 9. The CDR3 extends over 16 amino acids. The germline gives CDR1 LNHDA, CDR2 SQIVND (reference sequence). CDR3: CASSPPGTGYYNEQFF. CDR3 nucleotide sequence: TGTGCCAGTAGTCCGCCCGGGACAGGTTACTACAATGAGCAGTTCTTC. Combining the CDR3 with reference TRBV19 and TRBJ2-1 gives the whole variable domain DGGITQSPKYLFRKEGQNVTLSCEQNLNHDAMYWYRQDPGQGLRLIYYSQIVNDFQKGDIAEGYSVSREKKESFPLTVTSAQKNPTAFYLCASSPPGTGYYNEQFFGPGTRLTVL.

This clone has only one observation. The chain employs TRBV7-9 and TRBJ1-4, with TRBD1 as a possible D gene (6 bases). Germline V gene lookup returns CDR1 SEHNR and CDR2 FQNEAQ (reference sequence). Trimming took off 4 bases at V and 11 bases at J, with 17 bases between the two ends. The CDR3 length is 14 residues. In DNA, the CDR3 is TGTGCCAGCAGCTCAAGCCTACAGGGAGGGAAACTGTTTTTT. Amino acid sequence: CASSSSLQGGKLFF.

The chain carries TRBV6-5 and TRBJ2-5, with a tentative D call TRBD1 (5 bases). V gave up 8 bases and J gave up 5 bases, with 21 bases separating them. This CDR3 has 15 amino acids. Germline V gene lookup returns CDR1 MNHEY and CDR2 SVGAGI. This chain's CDR3 is CASRYASRGSETQYF. CDR3 DNA: TGTGCCAGCCGATACGCGAGTAGGGGATCGGAGACCCAGTACTTC.

The chain employs TRBV4-1 and TRBJ2-7; D not certain. CDR1 is MGHRA and CDR2 is YSYEKL in the germline V gene. This CDR3 region has 15 residues. V was shortened by 0 bases and J by 3 bases, with 12 bases between the two germline ends. The CDR3 loop is CASSQDQAYRYEQYF. As DNA, the CDR3 is TGCGCCAGCAGCCAAGATCAGGCCTACCGCTACGAGCAGTACTTC.

The chain is built from TRBV5-1 and TRBJ2-7, with TRBD1 identical over 8 bases. Per germline, CDR1 SGHRS and CDR2 YFSETQ. The CDR3 sequence is 14 residues long. Losses at the gene ends were 3 bases for V and 0 bases for J; bases not matched to a gene: 2. The CDR3 here is CASSSTGASYEQYF. The DNA for the CDR3 is TGCGCCAGCAGCTCGACAGGGGCCTCCTACGAGCAGTACTTC.

Note on this clone: The same CDR3 also results from other DNA sequences found in this sample. This chain uses TRBV5-1 with TRBJ2-7; 11 bases are shared with TRBD2. Losses at the gene ends were 4 bases for V and 0 bases for J; bases not matched to a gene: 3. This CDR3 region has 15 residues. The germline CDR1 and CDR2 sequences are SGHRS and YFSETQ. The CDR3: CASSLGTSGSYEQYF. CDR3 DNA sequence: TGCGCCAGCAGCCTGGGGACTAGCGGCTCCTACGAGCAGTACTTC.

The chain has TRBV7-2 and TRBJ2-3; a weak D match, TRBD1 (6 bases). V was cut by 3 bases and J by 0 bases, with 13 bases left in between. Germline CDR1 reads SGHTA; CDR2 reads FQGNSA. The CDR3 is 16 residues long. The chain's CDR3 is CASSFRTVSSTDTQYF. The CDR3 DNA reads as TGTGCCAGCAGCTTCAGGACAGTCTCGAGCACAGATACGCAGTATTTT.

The rearrangement links TRBV7-2 to TRBJ1-2; 7 nucleotides line up with TRBD1. The germline V gene encodes CDR1 SGHTA and CDR2 FQGNSA. Losses at the gene ends were 4 bases for V and 4 bases for J; bases not matched to a gene: 3. The CDR3 covers 13 residues. CDR3 loop: CASSSQGPYGYTF. For the CDR3, the DNA is TGTGCCAGCAGCTCACAGGGGCCCTATGGCTACACCTTC.

The chain recombines TRBV9 with TRBJ2-1; 16 bases agree with TRBD2. Per germline, CDR1 SGDLS and CDR2 YYNGEE. V trimming: 0 bases; J trimming: 8 bases; junction bases outside the gene matches: 8. CDR3 length equals 18 residues. The CDR3 protein is CASSVAPPGTSGRDEQFF. CDR3 bases: TGTGCCAGCAGCGTAGCCCCACCCGGGACTAGCGGGAGGGATGAGCAGTTCTTC.

The V gene is TRBV7-9, the J gene TRBJ2-3; 13 bases map to TRBD2. CDR3 length: 17 amino acids. V lost 5 bases to trimming and J lost 5 bases; unmatched junction nucleotides: 10. Germline CDR1 and CDR2: SEHNR and FQNEAQ (reference sequence). The CDR3, as DNA: TGTGCCAGCAGCCCGGCCGGGACTAGCGGGATGGGAGATACGCAGTATTTT. It encodes CASSPAGTSGMGDTQYF. The full variable domain, completed using reference TRBV7-9 and TRBJ2-3, is DTGVSQNPRHKITKRGQNVTFRCDPISEHNRLYWYRQTLGQGPEFLTYFQNEAQLEKSRLLSDRFSAERPKGSFSTLEIQRTEQGDSAMYLCASSPAGTSGMGDTQYFGPGTRLTVL.

In DNA form, the CDR3 reads TGTGCCAGCAGCGTTCTAGCGGGAGGATCCAATGAGCAGTTCTTC. Translating it yields CASSVLAGGSNEQFF. The chain couples TRBV9 to TRBJ2-1; 11 nucleotides agree with TRBD2. Germline V CDR1 and CDR2: SGDLS, YYNGEE. The length of the CDR3 is 15 residues. Trimming cost V 2 bases and J 6 bases; bases outside gene matches: 4. The variable domain in full, with the rest retrieved from reference TRBV9 and TRBJ2-1, is DSGVTQTPKHLITATGQRVTLRCSPRSGDLSVYWYQQSLDQGLQFLIQYYNGEERAKGNILERFSAQQFPDLHSELNLSSLELGDSALYFCASSVLAGGSNEQFFGPGTRLTVL.

Written as DNA, the CDR3 is TGTGCCAGCAGCCTAAGCCAGGGGGCGGATGGCTACACCTTC. Its protein is CASSLSQGADGYTF. V gene TRBV14 combines with J gene TRBJ1-2, with 8 bases lining up with TRBD1. The CDR3 spans 14 residues. The V and J ends lost 4 bases and 6 bases, in that order; junction bases with no gene match: 7. The germline CDR1 and CDR2 sequences are SGHDN and FVKESK.

With respect to this clone: Its ends do not fully match the called genes, so a read error is possible. The V and J genes are TRBV7-7 and TRBJ2-2; D is possibly TRBD2 (5 bases). Germline CDR1 is SSHAT and CDR2 is FNYEAQ (reference sequence). The CDR3 has 15 residues. The CDR3 bases are TGTGCTAGCAGTTCTACTAGGGCCTCCACCGGGGAGCTGTTTTTT. Amino acids: CASSSTRASTGELFF.

CDR3: CASSLVLKLAGVTDTQYF. CDR3 sequence (DNA): TGTGCCAGCAGCTTAGTCCTGAAACTAGCGGGAGTCACAGATACGCAGTATTTT. The rearrangement uses TRBV11-3 and TRBJ2-3; 11 positions agree with TRBD2. The J segment lost 2 bases and the V segment lost 1 base, leaving 8 bases of the junction unmatched. Germline CDR1 and CDR2: SGHNT and YENEEA. This CDR3 region has 18 residues.

The CDR3 sequence is CASISGETGELFF. DNA of the CDR3: TGTGCCAGTATTTCAGGGGAGACCGGGGAGCTGTTTTTT. The rearrangement joins TRBV19 to TRBJ2-2; tentatively, D is TRBD1 (6 bases). CDR1 is LNHDA, CDR2 SQIVND, per germline (reference sequence). V shed 7 bases and J shed 5 bases, with 11 bases lying between them. This CDR3 is built from 13 residues.

CDR3 residues: CASSQDLRGLQYF. CDR3 nucleotide sequence: TGTGCCAGCAGCCAAGATCTTCGGGGGTTGCAGTATTTT. This rearrangement joins TRBV14 to TRBJ2-3, with a tentative D call TRBD2 (6 bases). CDR1 and CDR2 from the germline V gene are SGHDN and FVKESK. V lost 0 bases, J lost 11 bases, and 12 bases lay in between. CDR3 size: 13 residues.

This chain uses TRBV28 with TRBJ2-7; 7 bases match TRBD1. The CDR3 is 15 residues long. Germline CDR1 MDHEN, CDR2 SYDVKM. The V and J ends lost 2 bases and 6 bases, in that order; junction bases with no gene match: 10. CDR3 in DNA: TGTGCCAGCAGTTTAGTGGGGCGCAGGGGGTCCGAGCAGTACTTC. It specifies CASSLVGRRGSEQYF.

The genes are TRBV11-2 and TRBJ1-2; D gene uncertain. CDR3 length equals 14 residues. V was clipped by 2 bases and J by 8 bases, with 15 bases between them. The germline CDR1 and CDR2 sequences are SGHAT and FQNNGV. CDR3 residues: CASSLIREPRGYTF. In DNA form, the CDR3 reads TGTGCCAGCAGCTTAATTCGGGAGCCTCGGGGCTACACCTTC. Filled out from reference TRBV11-2 and TRBJ1-2, the complete variable domain reads EAGVAQSPRYKIIEKRQSVAFWCNPISGHATLYWYQQILGQGPKLLIQFQNNGVVDDSQLPKDRFSAERLKGVDSTLKIQPAKLEDSAVYLCASSLIREPRGYTFGSGTRLTVV.

V usage is TRBV6-2 or TRBV6-3 and J usage is TRBJ1-3; possible D gene TRBD1, 6 bases. Germline lookup yields CDR1 MNHEY and CDR2 SVGEGT. The CDR3 contains 15 residues. V lost 6 bases to trimming and J lost 0 bases, with 12 bases between them. Here the CDR3 reads CASSPTGTSGNTIYF. Written as DNA, the CDR3 is TGTGCCAGCAGCCCCACAGGGACCTCTGGAAACACCATATATTTT.

This chain's CDR3 is CASSADRGRNNEQFF. For the CDR3, the DNA is TGTGCCAGCAGCGCAGACAGGGGGCGCAACAATGAGCAGTTCTTC. The chain links TRBV5-4 to TRBJ2-1; 10 nucleotides agree with TRBD1. This CDR3 has 15 residues. V lost 4 bases, J lost 5 bases, and 6 bases stayed unmatched. Germline V CDR1 and CDR2: SGHNT, YYREEE (reference sequence).

The rearrangement links TRBV5-1 to TRBJ2-4; D gene uncertain. Germline V lookup: CDR1 SGHRS, CDR2 YFSETQ. Between the trimmed V and J ends, which lost 1 base and 6 bases, there was a span of 8 bases. This CDR3 spans 13 amino acids. CDR3 sequence reads: CASSLNLGNIQYF. The CDR3 DNA is TGCGCCAGCAGCTTGAATCTCGGAAACATTCAGTACTTC.

This clone was detected only once. The genes are TRBV28 and TRBJ1-5; possible D gene TRBD1, 5 bases. Trimming removed 7 bases from V and 3 bases from J, with 19 bases in between. Germline CDR1 is MDHEN and CDR2 is SYDVKM. The CDR3 contains 16 residues. The CDR3 DNA reads as TGTGCCAGCACCTACAGGAGGGGCAGGCCCAATCAGCCCCAGCATTTT. As protein: CASTYRRGRPNQPQHF. Variable domain in full (rest from reference TRBV28 and TRBJ1-5): DVKVTQSSRYLVKRTGEKVFLECVQDMDHENMFWYRQDPGLGLRLIYFSYDVKMKEKGDIPEGYSVSREKKERFSLILESASTNQTSMYLCASTYRRGRPNQPQHFGDGTRLSIL.

The CDR3 here is CASSFRDTEAFF. As DNA, the CDR3 is TGTGCCAGCAGTTTTCGGGACACTGAAGCTTTCTTT. The J gene is TRBJ1-1, the V gene TRBV12-3 or TRBV12-4; D is unclear. The CDR3 totals 12 residues. Trimming shortened V by 3 bases and J by 3 bases, and 5 bases separated the two germline ends.

V gene TRBV7-2 combines with J gene TRBJ1-6, with TRBD1 identical over 7 bases. Germline-derived CDR1 and CDR2 are SGHTA and FQGNSA. The V gene end was trimmed by 2 bases and the J gene end by 8 bases; junction bases not matched to a gene: 9. CDR3 length: 16 amino acids. This chain's CDR3 is CASSLWRTGRDSPLHF. In DNA, the CDR3 is TGTGCCAGCAGCTTATGGAGGACAGGTCGGGATTCACCCCTCCACTTT.

A single count supports this clone. CDR3 DNA sequence: TGTGCCAGCAGCGTAGGACTAGCGGGGATGACCGGGGAGCTGTTTTTT. Its translation: CASSVGLAGMTGELFF. The rearrangement uses TRBV9 and TRBJ2-2, with 11 bases lining up with TRBD2. Germline CDR1 and CDR2: SGDLS and YYNGEE. The CDR3 contains 16 residues. V gave up 0 bases and J gave up 5 bases; unmatched junction bases: 3.